A single T cell receptor (beta chain) is shown here with its context. The source of the sample is a study of cytomegalovirus exposure and HLA in healthy donors. The CDR3 runs 13 residues. CDR1 is SGHTA, CDR2 FQGNSA, per germline. V was shortened by 3 bases and J by 1 base, with 6 bases between the two germline ends. Amplification used 60 Vbeta primers and 13 Jbeta primers. The assay was immunoSEQ multiplex PCR, and TCRdb's table has in-frame clones only and misses some. The data hold roughly 100,000 clones, with approximately 72% observed a single time. This clonotype was obtained from a man aged 25 to 40 in good health and CMV-seronegative. The chain employs TRBV7-2 and TRBJ1-1; D remains unclear. The sample was PBMCs. CDR3 sequence reads: CASSFSENTEAFF. As DNA, the CDR3 is TGTGCCAGCAGCTTCTCAGAGAACACTGAAGCTTTCTTT.